This TCR beta chain derives from a study of blood T cell repertoires in COVID-19 (dated by TCRdb to 2018 to 2020). Regarding the complete study: The collaborator samples originated in the United States, Italy and Spain and spanned the acute and convalescent phases of COVID-19. The dataset comprised deeply sampled blood TCRbeta repertoires from subjects exposed to, actively infected with, or recovered from COVID-19. A de-identified subject ID, COVID-19 status, age in years and sex were almost always included in the sample metadata. The samples were drawn from two sources: the first 160 participants of the ongoing ImmuneRACE study, and 950 to 1,500 subjects contributed by 6 global collaborators. The repertoires were released in a freely available public database intended as a resource for research on the immune response to SARS-CoV-2. HLA class I and class II types, where available, came from metadata supplied by the sample provider rather than from assay-based typing. The material from the prospective study consisted of cDNA or gDNA derived from T cells, B-cell-depleted T cells, or PBMCs. Results the study describes overall, beyond this receptor: The amount of clinical and demographic metadata varied by source and participant and was provided uncurated.

The immunoSEQ Assay, a bias-controlled multiplex PCR, was used to amplify TCRbeta CDR3 regions from genomic DNA. For the original study's pipeline: Within the assay, amplification of reference gene primers was used to estimate how many nucleated cells each sample contained. Sequence reads were collapsed and filtered to measure the absolute abundance of every unique TCRbeta CDR3 rearrangement. For each sample, productive Simpson clonality was calculated by taking the square root of Simpson's diversity index across productive rearrangements. The source is immuneACCESS, and TCRdb retained only in-frame sequences with V and J called. Part of the clones is not carried over; for the studies checked, unresolved V genes explain less than half of this, and the remainder is unexplained. V and J calls and clone size are those listed in that table; D and trimming were worked out from the DNA. The sample table lists around 24,000 clones, roughly 83% of them with a count of one. The ten top clones hold more than 25% of the sample.

The collaborating institutions used their own protocols to collect whole blood in K2EDTA tubes. For TCRbeta analysis, collaborators shipped samples in one of three forms: frozen whole blood, isolated PBMCs, or DNA extracted from either of those sample types. This clone was seen more than once but under ten times. Its cognate antigen has yet to be identified. No base quality values were provided; no much bigger clone lies one nucleotide off. Looking up the germline V gene yields CDR1 SGHNT and CDR2 YENEEA. The CDR3 spans 19 residues, from the cysteine through the phenylalanine. The read is trimmed to its CDR3 DNA, 57 bases read in frame from base 1. The V and J ends are trimmed by 0 bases and 2 bases, leaving 20 bases between them.

Specimen: peripheral blood. The sequence was collected from a human donor with active COVID-19. The donor label of this sample is uncertain. The chain joins TRBV11-3 to TRBJ2-1, and TRBD2 may be the D gene, going by 6 matching bases. The CDR3 region: CASSLEWGESLTPYNEQFF. The DNA reads TGTGCCAGCAGCTTAGAATGGGGGGAGTCCCTAACTCCCTACAATGAGCAGTTCTTC.